Reported below is one T cell receptor (beta chain). Its antigen is unidentified. The sample belongs to a study of STAT3 mutations in large granular lymphocyte leukemia. Study conclusions and caveats: In T-cell large granular lymphocyte leukemia, about half of patients showed multiple immunodominant subclonotypes.

Measured with immunoSEQ multiplex PCR; TCRdb has only the in-frame clones, and not every one. The sample holds more than 9,500 clones, about 76% seen once. V dropped 6 bases and J dropped 0 bases, with 14 bases sitting between them. The CDR3 has 15 amino acids. Germline V gives CDR1 LGHNT, CDR2 FRNRAP. This receptor was obtained from a man aged 60 to 75 with T-cell large granular lymphocyte leukemia. Some clones in this sample may be carry-over from other donors' samples. The chain links TRBV12-5 to TRBJ1-1, with D perhaps TRBD1 (5 bases). Input material: peripheral blood mononuclear cells. CDR3 in DNA: TGTGCTAGTGGCGTCGGGGCTCGGATGAACACTGAAGCTTTCTTT. Protein product: CASGVGARMNTEAFF.